The source of this T cell receptor (beta chain) is a study of CD8+ T cells in alopecia areata. About the study: Patients received oral tofacitinib, 5 to 10 mg twice daily, for moderate-to-severe alopecia areata.

Note on this clone: One junction end disagrees with the germline gene, perhaps due to a read error.

Patients with alopecia areata provided lesional scalp punch biopsies as well as peripheral blood. Sorting of CD4+ and CD8+ T cells was performed on PBMCs. Germline values: CDR1 MDHEN, CDR2 SYDVKM. The CDR3 runs to 11 residues. Reverse transcription of extracted RNA yielded cDNA, which provided the sequencing template. The assay was immunoSEQ multiplex PCR, and TCRdb's table has in-frame clones only and misses some. The table records 130,000 to 150,000 clones, roughly 44% of them present only once. This TCR was sampled from a human donor with alopecia areata. The sample taken for sequencing was CD4+ T cells sorted from blood. The chain has TRBV28 and TRBJ2-7; 9 bases agree with TRBD1. In nucleotides, the CDR3 is TGCCGGACAGGGGACTCCTACGAGCAGTACTTC. This codes for CRTGDSYEQYF.